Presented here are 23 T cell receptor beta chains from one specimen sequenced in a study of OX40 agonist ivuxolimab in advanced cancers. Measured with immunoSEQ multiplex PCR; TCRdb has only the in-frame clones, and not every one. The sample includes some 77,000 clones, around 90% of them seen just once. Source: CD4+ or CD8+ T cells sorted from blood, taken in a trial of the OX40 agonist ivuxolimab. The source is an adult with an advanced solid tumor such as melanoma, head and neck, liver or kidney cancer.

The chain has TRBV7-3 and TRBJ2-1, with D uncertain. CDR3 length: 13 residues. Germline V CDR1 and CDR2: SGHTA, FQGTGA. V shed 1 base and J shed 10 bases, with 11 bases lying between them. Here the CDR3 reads CASSLRAIGEQFF. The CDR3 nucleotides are TGTGCCAGCAGCTTAAGGGCCATAGGGGAGCAGTTCTTC.

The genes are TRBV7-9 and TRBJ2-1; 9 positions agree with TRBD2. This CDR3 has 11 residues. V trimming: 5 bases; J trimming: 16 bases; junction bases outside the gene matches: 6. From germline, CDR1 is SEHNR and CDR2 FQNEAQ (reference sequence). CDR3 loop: CASSIPGTSFF. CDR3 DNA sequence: TGTGCCAGCAGCATCCCCGGGACTAGCTTCTTC.

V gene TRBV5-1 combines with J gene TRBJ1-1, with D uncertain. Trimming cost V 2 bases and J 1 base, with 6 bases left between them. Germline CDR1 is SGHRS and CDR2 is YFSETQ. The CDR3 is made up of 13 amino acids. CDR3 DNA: TGCGCCAGCAGCTTTACACCGAACACTGAAGCTTTCTTT. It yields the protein CASSFTPNTEAFF.

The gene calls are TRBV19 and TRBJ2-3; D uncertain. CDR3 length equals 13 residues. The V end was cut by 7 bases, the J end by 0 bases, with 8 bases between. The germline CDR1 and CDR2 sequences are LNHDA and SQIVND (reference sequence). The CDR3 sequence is CASNKRSTDTQYF. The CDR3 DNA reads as TGTGCCAGTAACAAAAGGAGCACAGATACGCAGTATTTT.

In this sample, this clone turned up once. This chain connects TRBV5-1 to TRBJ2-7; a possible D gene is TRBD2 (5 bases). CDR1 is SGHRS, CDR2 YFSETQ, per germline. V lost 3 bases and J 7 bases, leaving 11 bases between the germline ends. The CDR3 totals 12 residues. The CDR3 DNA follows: TGCGCCAGCAGCTCCCAATGGGAGGAGCAGTACTTC. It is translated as CASSSQWEEQYF.

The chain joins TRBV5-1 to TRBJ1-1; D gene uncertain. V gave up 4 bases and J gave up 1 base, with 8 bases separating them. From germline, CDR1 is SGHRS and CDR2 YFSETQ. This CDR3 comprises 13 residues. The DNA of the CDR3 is TGCGCCAGCAGCGAGGGATCGAACACTGAAGCTTTCTTT. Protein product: CASSEGSNTEAFF.

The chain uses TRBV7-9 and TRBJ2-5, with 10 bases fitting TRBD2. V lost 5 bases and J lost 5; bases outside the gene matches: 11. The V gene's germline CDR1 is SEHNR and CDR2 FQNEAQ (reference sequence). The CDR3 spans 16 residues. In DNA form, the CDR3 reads TGTGCCAGCAGCCGGAGCGGGAGGGCCGTTGTTGAGACCCAGTACTTC. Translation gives CASSRSGRAVVETQYF.

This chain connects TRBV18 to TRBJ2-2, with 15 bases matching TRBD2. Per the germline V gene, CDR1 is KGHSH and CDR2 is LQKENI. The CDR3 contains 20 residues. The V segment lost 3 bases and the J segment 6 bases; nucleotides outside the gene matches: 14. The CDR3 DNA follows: TGTGCCAGCTCACCCCTCCCCGGACTAGCGGGAGGGCCTAAAGCCGGGGAGCTGTTTTTT. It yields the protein CASSPLPGLAGGPKAGELFF.

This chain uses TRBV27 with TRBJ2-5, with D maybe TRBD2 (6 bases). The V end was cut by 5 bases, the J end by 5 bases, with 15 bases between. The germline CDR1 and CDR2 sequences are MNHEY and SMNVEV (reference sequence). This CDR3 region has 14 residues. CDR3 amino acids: CASSPGGVFETQYF. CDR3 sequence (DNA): TGTGCCAGCAGTCCCGGGGGAGTGTTTGAGACCCAGTACTTC.

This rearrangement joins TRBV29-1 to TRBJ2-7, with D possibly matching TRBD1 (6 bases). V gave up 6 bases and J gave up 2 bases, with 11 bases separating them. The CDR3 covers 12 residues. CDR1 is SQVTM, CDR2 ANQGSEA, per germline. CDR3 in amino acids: CSVGDTTYEQYF. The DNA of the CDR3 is TGCAGCGTGGGGGACACTACCTACGAGCAGTACTTC.

CDR3 sequence reads: CASSLTGLETQYF. The CDR3 DNA reads as TGTGCCAGTAGCCTAACGGGCCTAGAGACCCAGTACTTC. The J gene is TRBJ2-5, the V gene TRBV19; unclear D gene. The V and J ends lost 6 bases and 4 bases respectively, with 12 bases between them. CDR3 size: 13 residues. Germline loops: CDR1 LNHDA, CDR2 SQIVND (reference sequence). Full variable domain (missing parts from reference TRBV19 and TRBJ2-5): DGGITQSPKYLFRKEGQNVTLSCEQNLNHDAMYWYRQDPGQGLRLIYYSQIVNDFQKGDIAEGYSVSREKKESFPLTVTSAQKNPTAFYLCASSLTGLETQYFGPGTRLLVL.

CDR3 coding DNA: TGTGCCAGCAGTCCTTTGAGGTCACCCCTCCACTTT. Translation gives CASSPLRSPLHF. The chain joins TRBV28 to TRBJ1-6; D remains ambiguous. Trimming took 5 bases from V and 10 from J, leaving 9 bases between them. The germline gives CDR1 MDHEN, CDR2 SYDVKM. The CDR3 loop spans 12 amino acids.

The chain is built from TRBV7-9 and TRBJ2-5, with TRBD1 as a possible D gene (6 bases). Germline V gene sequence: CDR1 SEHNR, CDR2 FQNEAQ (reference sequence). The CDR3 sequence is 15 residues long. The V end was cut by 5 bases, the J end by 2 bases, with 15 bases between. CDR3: CASSITRQAQETQYF. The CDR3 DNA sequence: TGTGCCAGCAGCATAACCCGACAGGCACAAGAGACCCAGTACTTC.

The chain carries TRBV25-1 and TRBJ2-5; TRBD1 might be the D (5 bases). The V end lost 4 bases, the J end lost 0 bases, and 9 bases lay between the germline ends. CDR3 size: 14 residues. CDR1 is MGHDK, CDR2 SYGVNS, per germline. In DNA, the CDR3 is TGTGCCAGCAGTGCGACAGAATACCAAGAGACCCAGTACTTC. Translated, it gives CASSATEYQETQYF.

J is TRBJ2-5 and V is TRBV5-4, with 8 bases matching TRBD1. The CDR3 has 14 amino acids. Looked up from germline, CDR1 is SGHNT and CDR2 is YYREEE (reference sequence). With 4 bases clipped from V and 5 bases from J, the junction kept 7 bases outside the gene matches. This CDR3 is CASSPQGVGETQYF. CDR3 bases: TGTGCCAGCAGCCCACAGGGGGTAGGGGAGACCCAGTACTTC.

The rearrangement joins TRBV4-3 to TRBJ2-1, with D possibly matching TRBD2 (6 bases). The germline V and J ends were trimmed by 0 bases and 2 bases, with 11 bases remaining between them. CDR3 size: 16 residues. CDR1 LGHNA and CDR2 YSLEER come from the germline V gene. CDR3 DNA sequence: TGCGCCAGCAGCCAAGATGGGAGGACTCCCTACAATGAGCAGTTCTTC. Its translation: CASSQDGRTPYNEQFF.

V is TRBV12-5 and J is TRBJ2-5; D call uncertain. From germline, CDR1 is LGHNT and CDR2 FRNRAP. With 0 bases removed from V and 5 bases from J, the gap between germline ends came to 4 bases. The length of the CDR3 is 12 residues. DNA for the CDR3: TGTGCTAGTGGTTTGGTAGTTGAGACCCAGTACTTC. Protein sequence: CASGLVVETQYF.

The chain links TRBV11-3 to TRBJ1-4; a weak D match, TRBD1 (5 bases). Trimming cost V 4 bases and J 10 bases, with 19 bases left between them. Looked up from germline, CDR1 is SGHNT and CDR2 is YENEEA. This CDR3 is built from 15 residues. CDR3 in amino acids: CASSSAGTAYGKLFF. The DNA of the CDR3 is TGTGCCAGCAGCTCGGCCGGGACGGCCTACGGAAAACTGTTTTTT.

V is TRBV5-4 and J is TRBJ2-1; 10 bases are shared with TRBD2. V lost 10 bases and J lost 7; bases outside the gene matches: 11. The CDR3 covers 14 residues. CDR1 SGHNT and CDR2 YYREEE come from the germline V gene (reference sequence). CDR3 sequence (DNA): TGTGCCGGCCAGTCGGGTAGCGGGAGGAATGAGCAGTTCTTC. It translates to CAGQSGSGRNEQFF. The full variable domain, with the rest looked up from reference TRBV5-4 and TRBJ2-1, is ETGVTQSPTHLIKTRGQQVTLRCSSQSGHNTVSWYQQALGQGPQFIFQYYREEENGRGNFPPRFSGLQFPNYSSELNVNALELDDSALYLCAGQSGSGRNEQFFGPGTRLTVL.

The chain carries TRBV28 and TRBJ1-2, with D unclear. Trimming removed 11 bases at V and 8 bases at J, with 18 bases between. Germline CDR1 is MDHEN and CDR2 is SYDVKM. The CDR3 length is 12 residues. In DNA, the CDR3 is TGTGCCTCACAACCGGCGAATAGGGGCTACACCTTC. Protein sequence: CASQPANRGYTF.

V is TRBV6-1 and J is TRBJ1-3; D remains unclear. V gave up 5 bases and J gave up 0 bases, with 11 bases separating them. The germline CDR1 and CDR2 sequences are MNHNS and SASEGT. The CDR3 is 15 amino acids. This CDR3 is CASSLDGSSGNTIYF. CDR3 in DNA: TGTGCCAGCAGTCTCGACGGAAGCTCTGGAAACACCATATATTTT.

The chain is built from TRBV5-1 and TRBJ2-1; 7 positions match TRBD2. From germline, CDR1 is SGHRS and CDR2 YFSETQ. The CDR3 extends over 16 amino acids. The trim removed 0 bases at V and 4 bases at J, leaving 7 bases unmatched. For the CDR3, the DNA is TGCGCCAGCAGCTTGGTTGCGGGAGCGGGGTACAATGAGCAGTTCTTC. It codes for CASSLVAGAGYNEQFF.

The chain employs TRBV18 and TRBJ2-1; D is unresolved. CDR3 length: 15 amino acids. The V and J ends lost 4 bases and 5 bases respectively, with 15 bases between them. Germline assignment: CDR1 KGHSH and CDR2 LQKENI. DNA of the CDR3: TGTGCCAGCTCACTATTAGGACCCCCAAACAATGAGCAGTTCTTC. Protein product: CASSLLGPPNNEQFF.